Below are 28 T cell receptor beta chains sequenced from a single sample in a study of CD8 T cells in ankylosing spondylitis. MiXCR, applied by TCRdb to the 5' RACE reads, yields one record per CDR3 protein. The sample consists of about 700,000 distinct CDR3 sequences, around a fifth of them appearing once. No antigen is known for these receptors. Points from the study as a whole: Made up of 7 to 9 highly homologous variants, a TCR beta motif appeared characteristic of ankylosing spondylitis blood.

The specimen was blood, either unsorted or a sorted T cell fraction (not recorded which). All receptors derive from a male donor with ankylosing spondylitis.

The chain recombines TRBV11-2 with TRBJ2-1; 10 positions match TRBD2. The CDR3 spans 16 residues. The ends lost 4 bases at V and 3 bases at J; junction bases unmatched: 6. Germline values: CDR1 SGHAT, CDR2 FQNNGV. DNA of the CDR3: TGTGCCAGCAGCTCCCTCGGACTAGCGGTCTACAATGAGCAGTTCTTC. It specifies CASSSLGLAVYNEQFF.

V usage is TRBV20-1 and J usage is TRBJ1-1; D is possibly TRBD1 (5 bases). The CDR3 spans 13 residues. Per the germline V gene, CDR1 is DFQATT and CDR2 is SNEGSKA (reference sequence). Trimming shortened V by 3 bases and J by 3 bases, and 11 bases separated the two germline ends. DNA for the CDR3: TGCAGTGCTAGTCGTGGGGGGGACACTGAAGCTTTCTTT. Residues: CSASRGGDTEAFF.

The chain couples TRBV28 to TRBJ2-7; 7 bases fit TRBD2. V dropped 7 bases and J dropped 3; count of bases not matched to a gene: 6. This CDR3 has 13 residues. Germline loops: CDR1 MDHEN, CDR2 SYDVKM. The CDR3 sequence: CASTPGLIYEQYF. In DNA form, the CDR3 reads TGTGCCAGCACCCCGGGACTAATCTACGAGCAGTACTTC. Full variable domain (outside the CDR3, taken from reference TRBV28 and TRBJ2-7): DVKVTQSSRYLVKRTGEKVFLECVQDMDHENMFWYRQDPGLGLRLIYFSYDVKMKEKGDIPEGYSVSREKKERFSLILESASTNQTSMYLCASTPGLIYEQYFGPGTRLTVT.

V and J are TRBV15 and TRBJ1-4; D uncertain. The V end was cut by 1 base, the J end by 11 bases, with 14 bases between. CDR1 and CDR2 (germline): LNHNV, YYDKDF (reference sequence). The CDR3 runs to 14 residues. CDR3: CATSRVDGVGKLFF. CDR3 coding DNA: TGTGCCACCAGCAGAGTTGACGGAGTGGGGAAACTGTTTTTT.

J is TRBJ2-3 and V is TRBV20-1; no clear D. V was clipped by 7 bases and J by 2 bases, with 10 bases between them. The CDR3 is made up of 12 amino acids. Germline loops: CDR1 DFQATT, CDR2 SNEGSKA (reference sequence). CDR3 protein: CSVLGTTDTQYF. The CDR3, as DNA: TGCAGTGTCTTGGGCACCACAGATACGCAGTATTTT.

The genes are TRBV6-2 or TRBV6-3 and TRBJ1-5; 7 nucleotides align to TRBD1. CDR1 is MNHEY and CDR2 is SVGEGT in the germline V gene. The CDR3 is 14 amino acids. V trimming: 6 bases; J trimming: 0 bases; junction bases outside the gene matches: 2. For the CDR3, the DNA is TGTGCCAGCAGAGGGGACAGTAGCAATCAGCCCCAGCATTTT. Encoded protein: CASRGDSSNQPQHF.

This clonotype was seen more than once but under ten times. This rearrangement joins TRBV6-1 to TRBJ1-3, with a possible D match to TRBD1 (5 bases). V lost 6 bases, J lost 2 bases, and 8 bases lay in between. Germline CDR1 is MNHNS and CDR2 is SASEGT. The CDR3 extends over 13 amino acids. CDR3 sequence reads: CASRRTTGNTIYF. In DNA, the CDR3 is TGTGCCAGCAGGCGGACAACTGGAAACACCATATATTTT.

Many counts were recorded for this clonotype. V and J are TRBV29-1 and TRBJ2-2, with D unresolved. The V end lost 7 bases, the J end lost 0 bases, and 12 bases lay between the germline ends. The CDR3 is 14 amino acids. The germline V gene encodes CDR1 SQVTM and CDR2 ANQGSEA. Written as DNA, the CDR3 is TGCAGCGCCCCGGGTCCTACGAACACCGGGGAGCTGTTTTTT. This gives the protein CSAPGPTNTGELFF.

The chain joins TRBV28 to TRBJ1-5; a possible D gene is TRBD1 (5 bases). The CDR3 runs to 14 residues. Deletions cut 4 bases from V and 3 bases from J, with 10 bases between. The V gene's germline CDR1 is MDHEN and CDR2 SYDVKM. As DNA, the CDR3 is TGTGCCAGCAGTTCCCCGGGGCTCAATCAGCCCCAGCATTTT. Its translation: CASSSPGLNQPQHF.

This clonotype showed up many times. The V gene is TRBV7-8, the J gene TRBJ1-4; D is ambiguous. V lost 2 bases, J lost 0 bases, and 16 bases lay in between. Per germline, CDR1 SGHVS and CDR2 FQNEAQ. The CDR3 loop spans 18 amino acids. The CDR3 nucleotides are TGTGCCAGCAGCTTAAGGGCAGCTCAGTCTTCAACTAATGAAAAACTGTTTTTT. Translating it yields CASSLRAAQSSTNEKLFF.

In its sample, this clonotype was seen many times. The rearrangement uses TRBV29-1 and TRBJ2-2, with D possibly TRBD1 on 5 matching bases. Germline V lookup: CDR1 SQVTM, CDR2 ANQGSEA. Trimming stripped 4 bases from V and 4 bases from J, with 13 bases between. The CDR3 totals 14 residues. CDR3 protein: CSVVGALPTGELFF. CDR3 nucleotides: TGCAGCGTTGTAGGGGCTCTCCCCACCGGGGAGCTGTTTTTT.

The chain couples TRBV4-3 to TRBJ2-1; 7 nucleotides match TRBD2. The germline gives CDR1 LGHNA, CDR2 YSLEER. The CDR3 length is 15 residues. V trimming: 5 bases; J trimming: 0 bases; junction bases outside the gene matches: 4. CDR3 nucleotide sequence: TGCGCCAGCAGCACCCTAGCGGACTCCTACAATGAGCAGTTCTTC. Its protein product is CASSTLADSYNEQFF.

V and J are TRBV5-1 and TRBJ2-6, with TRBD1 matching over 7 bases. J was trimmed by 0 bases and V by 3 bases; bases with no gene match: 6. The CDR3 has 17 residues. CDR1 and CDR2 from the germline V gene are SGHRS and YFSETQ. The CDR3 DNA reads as TGCGCCAGCAGCTCCGGGACAGCAGGCTCTGGGGCCAACGTCCTGACTTTC. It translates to CASSSGTAGSGANVLTF.

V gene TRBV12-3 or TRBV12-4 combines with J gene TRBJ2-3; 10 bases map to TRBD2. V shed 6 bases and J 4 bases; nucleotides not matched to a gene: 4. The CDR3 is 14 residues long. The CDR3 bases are TGTGCCAGCAGACTAGCGGGACGGGCAGATACGCAGTATTTT. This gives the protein CASRLAGRADTQYF.

Here the CDR3 reads CASSFPGGISYEQYF. DNA for the CDR3: TGTGCCAGCAGCTTTCCGGGGGGCATCTCCTACGAGCAGTACTTC. The rearrangement uses TRBV11-2 and TRBJ2-7, with D tentatively TRBD2 (7 bases). V lost 3 bases and J lost 0, with 12 bases in between. The CDR3 has 15 residues. Germline CDR1 reads SGHAT; CDR2 reads FQNNGV.

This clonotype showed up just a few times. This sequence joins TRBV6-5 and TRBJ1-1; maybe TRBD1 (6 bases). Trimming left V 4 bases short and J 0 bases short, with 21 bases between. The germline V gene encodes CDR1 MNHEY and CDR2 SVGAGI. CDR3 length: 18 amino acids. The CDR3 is CASSSIALRTVLNTEAFF. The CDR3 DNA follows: TGTGCCAGCAGTTCGATCGCCTTACGGACAGTTCTGAACACTGAAGCTTTCTTT.

The CDR3 region is CSVEEVAGVTDTQYF. The CDR3 DNA reads TGCAGCGTTGAAGAGGTAGCGGGGGTCACAGATACGCAGTATTTT. The V and J genes are TRBV29-1 and TRBJ2-3, with TRBD2 matching 9 bases. The J segment lost 2 bases and the V segment lost 0 bases, leaving 3 bases of the junction unmatched. Germline V gene lookup returns CDR1 SQVTM and CDR2 ANQGSEA. The CDR3 has 15 residues.

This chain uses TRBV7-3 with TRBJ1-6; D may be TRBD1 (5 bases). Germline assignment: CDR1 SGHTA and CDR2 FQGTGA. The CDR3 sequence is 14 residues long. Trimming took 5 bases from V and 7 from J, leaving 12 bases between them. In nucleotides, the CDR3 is TGTGCCAGCAGCATAAGTGGGGGGAATTCACCCCTCCACTTT. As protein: CASSISGGNSPLHF.

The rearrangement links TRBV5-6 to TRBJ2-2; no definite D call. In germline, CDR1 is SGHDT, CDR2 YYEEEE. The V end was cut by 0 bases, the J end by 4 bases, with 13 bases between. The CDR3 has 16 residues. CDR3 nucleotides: TGTGCCAGCAGCTTGGAGACCCTCTGGGCCACCGGGGAGCTGTTTTTT. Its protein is CASSLETLWATGELFF.

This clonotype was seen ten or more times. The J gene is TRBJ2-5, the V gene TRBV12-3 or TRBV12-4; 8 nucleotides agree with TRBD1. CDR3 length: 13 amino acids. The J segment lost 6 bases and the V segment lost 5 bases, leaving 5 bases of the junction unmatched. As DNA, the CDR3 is TGTGCCAGCAGTGGACAGGGACTGAAGACCCAGTACTTC. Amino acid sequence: CASSGQGLKTQYF.

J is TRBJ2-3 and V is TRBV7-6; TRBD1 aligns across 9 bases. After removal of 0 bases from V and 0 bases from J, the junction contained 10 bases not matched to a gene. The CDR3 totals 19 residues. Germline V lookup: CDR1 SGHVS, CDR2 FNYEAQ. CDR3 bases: TGTGCCAGCAGCTTAGCCGGGACAGGGAGGGCGGCTAGCACAGATACGCAGTATTTT. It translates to CASSLAGTGRAASTDTQYF.

The CDR3 nucleotides read TGTGCCAGCAGCTTAGCAGGGACGGAACATACGCAGTATTTT. Amino acid sequence: CASSLAGTEHTQYF. This chain links TRBV11-3 with TRBJ2-3; D may match TRBD1 or TRBD2 (5 bases each). This CDR3 comprises 14 residues. Trimming removed 1 base at V and 7 bases at J, with 12 bases between. The V gene's germline CDR1 is SGHNT and CDR2 YENEEA.

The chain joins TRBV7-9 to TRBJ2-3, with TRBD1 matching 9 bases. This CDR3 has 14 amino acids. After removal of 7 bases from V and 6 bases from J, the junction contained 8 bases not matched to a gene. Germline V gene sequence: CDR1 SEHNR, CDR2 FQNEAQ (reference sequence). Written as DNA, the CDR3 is TGTGCCAGCAACCTACGGACAGGGGAGGATACGCAGTATTTT. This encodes CASNLRTGEDTQYF.

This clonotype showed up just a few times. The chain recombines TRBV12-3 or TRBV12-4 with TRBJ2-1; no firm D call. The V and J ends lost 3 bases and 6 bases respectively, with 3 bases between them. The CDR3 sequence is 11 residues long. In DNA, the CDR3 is TGTGCCAGCAGTTTCGCCAATGAGCAGTTCTTC. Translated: CASSFANEQFF.

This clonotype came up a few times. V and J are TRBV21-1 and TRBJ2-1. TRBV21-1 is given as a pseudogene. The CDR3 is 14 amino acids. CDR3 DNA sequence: TGTGCCAGCAGCGACTCAACTATGTACAATGAGCAGTTCTTC. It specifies CASSDSTMYNEQFF.

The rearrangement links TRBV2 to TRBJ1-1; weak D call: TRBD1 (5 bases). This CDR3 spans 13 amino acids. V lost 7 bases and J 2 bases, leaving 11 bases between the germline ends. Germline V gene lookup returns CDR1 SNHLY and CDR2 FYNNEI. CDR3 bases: TGTGCCAGCAACAAGGGGCTTAACACTGAAGCTTTCTTT. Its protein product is CASNKGLNTEAFF.

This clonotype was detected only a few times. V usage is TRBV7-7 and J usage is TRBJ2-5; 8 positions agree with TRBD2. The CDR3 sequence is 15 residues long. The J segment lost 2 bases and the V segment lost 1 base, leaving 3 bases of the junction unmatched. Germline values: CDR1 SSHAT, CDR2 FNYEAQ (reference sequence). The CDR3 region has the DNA TGTGCCAGCAGCTTAGTAGGGACTAGACAAGAGACCCAGTACTTC. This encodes CASSLVGTRQETQYF. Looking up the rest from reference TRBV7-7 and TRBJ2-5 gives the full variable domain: GAGVSQSPRYKVTKRGQDVTLRCDPISSHATLYWYQQALGQGPEFLTYFNYEAQPDKSGLPSDRFSAERPEGSISTLTIQRTEQRDSAMYRCASSLVGTRQETQYFGPGTRLLVL.

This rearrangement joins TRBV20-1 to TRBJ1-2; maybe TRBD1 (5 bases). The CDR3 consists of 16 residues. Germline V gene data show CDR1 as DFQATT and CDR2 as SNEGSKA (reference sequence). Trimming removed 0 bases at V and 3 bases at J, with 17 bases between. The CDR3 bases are TGCAGTGCTAGAGAACGGAGGGGCTTGGGTGACTATGGCTACACCTTC. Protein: CSARERRGLGDYGYTF.